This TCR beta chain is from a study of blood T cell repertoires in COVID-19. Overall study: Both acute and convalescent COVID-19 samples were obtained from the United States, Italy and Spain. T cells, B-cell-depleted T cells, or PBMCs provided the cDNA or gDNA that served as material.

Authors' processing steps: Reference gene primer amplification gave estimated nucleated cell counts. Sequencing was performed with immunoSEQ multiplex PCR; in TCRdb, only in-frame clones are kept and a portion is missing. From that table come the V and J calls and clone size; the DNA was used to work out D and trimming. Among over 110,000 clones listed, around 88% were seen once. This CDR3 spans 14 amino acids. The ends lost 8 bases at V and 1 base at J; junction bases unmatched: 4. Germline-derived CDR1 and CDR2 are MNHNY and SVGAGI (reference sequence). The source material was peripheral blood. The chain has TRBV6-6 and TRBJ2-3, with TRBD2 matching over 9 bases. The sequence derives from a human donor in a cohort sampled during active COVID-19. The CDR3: CASLASGGTDTQYF. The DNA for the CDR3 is TGTGCCAGCCTAGCTAGCGGGGGCACAGATACGCAGTATTTT.